Listed below are T cell receptor beta chains from one sample, sequenced in a study of blood T cell repertoires in COVID-19. Using immunoSEQ multiplex PCR, the repertoire was profiled, and TCRdb retains in-frame clones only, with some absent. The repertoire includes over 250,000 clones, roughly 87% of them detected once, and about 9.8% sits in the top ten. The material sequenced was PBMCs or T cells enriched from blood (not recorded which). These receptors were obtained from a woman aged 18-29 years who had recovered from COVID-19. CDR3s leave out the opening cysteine and the closing phenylalanine or tryptophan.

len	v_gene	j_gene	CDR3aa
11	TRBV3-1/TRBV3-2	TRBJ1-3	ASSLLSRDTIY
13	TRBV19	TRBJ1-2	ASSISPGVSWGYT
13	TRBV4-1	TRBJ1-6	ASSQQGSDNSPLH
15	TRBV5-1	TRBJ1-5	ASSLVRVWVNDQPQH
13	TRBV6-5	TRBJ1-2	ASSLGTPPNYGYT
15	TRBV20-1	TRBJ2-1	SASSHELENSYNEQF
13	TRBV5-1	TRBJ2-4	ASSPGHSVPVIQY
14	TRBV27	TRBJ1-1	ASSPSRGETNTEAF
13	TRBV7-3	TRBJ1-1	ASSPHRGADTEAF
13	TRBV5-4	TRBJ2-7	ASSLRTVQNYEQY
13	TRBV6-2/TRBV6-3	TRBJ2-6	ASSPGYSGANVLT
14	TRBV11-1	TRBJ2-1	ASSLGDSYSYNEQF
14	TRBV7-6	TRBJ1-4	ASSPTQAGTNEKLF
13	TRBV27	TRBJ2-7	ASSLVIGASYEQY
12	TRBV28	TRBJ1-2	ASSLGTVGYGYT
13	TRBV28	TRBJ1-5	ASSLDSNSNQPQH
11	TRBV28	TRBJ2-3	ASRLAGADTQY
13	TRBV7-2	TRBJ1-2	ASSVNRDRVYGYT
13	TRBV7-2	TRBJ2-2	ASSFSRGYTGELF
12	TRBV7-2	TRBJ2-3	ASSSWTGPDTQY
14	TRBV3-1/TRBV3-2	TRBJ2-3	ASSRGRGSGTDTQY
13	TRBV11-2	TRBJ1-1	ASSSTGTGITEAF
11	TRBV10-3	TRBJ1-2	AISRTEDYGYT
13	TRBV6-2/TRBV6-3	TRBJ1-1	ASSGTAKGNTEAF
13	TRBV6-5	TRBJ2-3	ASRRLAGTLDTQY
13	TRBV5-3	TRBJ1-5	ARSLERVGNQPQH
18	TRBV9	TRBJ1-2	ASSGIFPPGWGQNNYGYT